The next 28 T cell receptor beta chains were all read from a single sample in a study of T cell repertoires in cytomegalovirus infection. Each CDR3 protein gets one entry after TCRdb re-called the reads with MiXCR. Altogether just under 300,000 distinct CDR3 sequences are present, around 9.1% being singletons, with the ten largest covering more than 2.5%. The sequencing sample was made of PBMCs. These TCRs come from a human donor in good health (CMV status not recorded). Some clones in this sample may be carry-over from other donors' samples.

This clonotype was picked up a small number of times. Because the CDR3's place on the DNA is in doubt, the DNA is left out and the CDR3 is given as listed by TCRdb. This chain uses TRBV10-3 with TRBJ1-2; no DNA check was done on the table's D call, TRBD1. Termini included, the CDR3 measures 15 amino acids. Germline V gene sequence: CDR1 ENHRY, CDR2 SYGVKD. The chain's CDR3 is CATGGGSGQGYGYTF.

This clonotype was recorded at least ten times. The chain links TRBV20-1 to TRBJ2-3, with D maybe TRBD2 (6 bases). Germline V gene lookup returns CDR1 DFQATT and CDR2 SNEGSKA (reference sequence). The CDR3 sequence is 15 residues long. V lost 4 bases and J lost 0, with 14 bases in between. The CDR3 DNA is TGCAGTGCTACCCGCCCGGGACTTAGCACAGATACGCAGTATTTT. Its protein product is CSATRPGLSTDTQYF.

This clonotype was found many times. This chain joins TRBV7-9 and TRBJ2-3; D is uncertain. V was cut by 7 bases and J by 6 bases, with 8 bases left in between. From germline, CDR1 is SEHNR and CDR2 FQNEAQ (reference sequence). The CDR3 has 11 residues. The CDR3 bases are TGTGCCAGCACCACCTCGGATACGCAGTATTTT. Protein: CASTTSDTQYF.

This clonotype was counted at least ten times. The V and J genes are TRBV19 and TRBJ2-1; 10 bases are a match to TRBD1. V lost 3 bases, J lost 3 bases, and 2 bases stayed unmatched. Germline lookup yields CDR1 LNHDA and CDR2 SQIVND (reference sequence). This CDR3 region has 15 residues. The CDR3 nucleotides are TGTGCCAGTAGTATGGGGGACAGGGGCTACAATGAGCAGTTCTTC. The encoded protein is CASSMGDRGYNEQFF.

The rearrangement uses TRBV28 and TRBJ2-6, with D perhaps assigned TRBD1 or TRBD2 (5 bases each). CDR1 MDHEN and CDR2 SYDVKM come from the germline V gene. The V end was cut by 2 bases, the J end by 1 base, with 15 bases between. The length of the CDR3 is 18 residues. The CDR3 region is CASSLEGLRISGANVLTF. CDR3 sequence (DNA): TGTGCCAGCAGTTTAGAGGGGTTAAGGATATCTGGGGCCAACGTCCTGACTTTC.

This clonotype was seen many times. The chain joins TRBV7-8 to TRBJ1-5; 7 bases fit TRBD1. Germline V gene data show CDR1 as SGHVS and CDR2 as FQNEAQ. The CDR3 spans 15 residues. V shed 5 bases, J shed 4 bases, and the junction held 8 bases outside the gene matches. CDR3 region: CASSPPGQPNQPQHF. The CDR3 DNA reads TGTGCCAGCAGCCCGCCGGGACAGCCGAATCAGCCCCAGCATTTT.

The rearrangement uses TRBV10-3 and TRBJ2-7, with D uncertain. The CDR3 runs to 8 residues. CDR1 is ENHRY, CDR2 SYGVKD, per germline. Trimming took 9 bases from V and 4 from J, leaving 1 base between them. The chain's CDR3 is CAIYEQYV. CDR3 nucleotide sequence: TGTGCCATTTACGAGCAGTACGTC.

The CDR3 here is CASSLAYGTEAFF. CDR3 coding DNA: TGTGCCAGCAGCTTGGCCTATGGGACTGAAGCTTTCTTT. V is TRBV5-4 and J is TRBJ1-1, with D uncertain. In germline, CDR1 is SGHNT, CDR2 YYREEE (reference sequence). Trimming removed 0 bases at V and 5 bases at J, with 8 bases between. CDR3 length: 13 amino acids.

The chain joins TRBV4-3 to TRBJ2-1; D remains unclear. With 3 bases removed from V and 4 bases from J, the gap between germline ends came to 7 bases. CDR1 is LGHNA, CDR2 YSLEER, per germline. The CDR3 has 13 residues. The CDR3 here is CASSQSPYNEQFF. CDR3 nucleotide sequence: TGCGCCAGCAGCCAGTCCCCTTACAATGAGCAGTTCTTC.

This clonotype occurred once. The chain links TRBV29-1 to TRBJ2-1; 8 bases line up with TRBD2. Trimming removed 5 bases from V and 4 bases from J; junction bases left unmatched: 4. This CDR3 spans 13 amino acids. Germline CDR1 SQVTM, CDR2 ANQGSEA. The CDR3 DNA follows: TGCAGCGTTCCAGCGGGGGAGTACAATGAGCAGTTCTTC. Translating it yields CSVPAGEYNEQFF.

The J gene is TRBJ1-1, the V gene TRBV19; tentative D call: TRBD1 (5 bases). Germline loops: CDR1 LNHDA, CDR2 SQIVND (reference sequence). V lost 5 bases, J lost 1 base, and 17 bases lay in between. The CDR3 has 16 residues. Here the CDR3 reads CASSVGSRGRNTEAFF. The CDR3 coding sequence is TGTGCCAGTAGTGTCGGCAGTCGGGGGAGGAACACTGAAGCTTTCTTT.

J is TRBJ2-3 and V is TRBV20-1, with 9 nucleotides matching TRBD2. Trimming took 0 bases from V and 2 from J; bases not matched to a gene: 12. The germline gives CDR1 DFQATT, CDR2 SNEGSKA (reference sequence). The CDR3 extends over 18 amino acids. Written as DNA, the CDR3 is TGCAGTGCTAGAGACCTAACGGGGACTAGCCCCCTCACAGATACGCAGTATTTT. Amino acid sequence: CSARDLTGTSPLTDTQYF.

This clonotype was counted at least ten times. This CDR3 reads CASSQMNRDNEQFF. The CDR3 region has the DNA TGTGCCAGCAGCCAAATGAACAGAGACAATGAGCAGTTCTTC. The V gene is TRBV14, the J gene TRBJ2-1; D unresolved. Trimming stripped 2 bases from V and 5 bases from J, with 10 bases between. The CDR3 consists of 14 residues. Germline V CDR1 and CDR2: SGHDN, FVKESK.

This clonotype was seen ten or more times. The rearrangement joins TRBV5-6 to TRBJ2-7; 9 bases match TRBD2. Germline-derived CDR1 and CDR2 are SGHDT and YYEEEE. The length of the CDR3 is 16 residues. The junction had 14 bases not matched to a gene; V was cut back by 4 bases and J by 6 bases. The CDR3 DNA is TGTGCCAGCAGCCCTGCGGGGGGGGGCAACCCCGGCGAGCAGTACTTC. It codes for CASSPAGGGNPGEQYF.

The V call is TRBV29-1, the J call TRBJ1-6; tentatively, D is TRBD1 (5 bases). The CDR3 has 15 residues. Germline loops: CDR1 SQVTM, CDR2 ANQGSEA. The V gene lost 6 bases and the J gene lost 5 bases, with 17 bases spanning the gap. CDR3: CSVGGVNPNNSPLHF. The CDR3, as DNA: TGCAGCGTCGGGGGGGTCAACCCCAATAATTCACCCCTCCACTTT.

This clonotype was observed many times. This chain joins TRBV11-2 and TRBJ2-3; 16 nucleotides align to TRBD2. The CDR3 is 20 residues long. The germline gives CDR1 SGHAT, CDR2 FQNNGV. Trimming at V came to 2 bases and at J to 6 bases, leaving 14 bases not matched to a gene. CDR3 loop: CASSLRAVGLAGGPMDTQYF. The DNA of the CDR3 is TGTGCCAGCAGCTTAAGGGCGGTGGGACTAGCGGGGGGGCCCATGGATACGCAGTATTTT.

This clonotype was counted many times. This chain links TRBV6-5 with TRBJ2-6; D possibly corresponds to TRBD2 (6 bases). Germline loops: CDR1 MNHEY, CDR2 SVGAGI. The CDR3 sequence is 18 residues long. Trimming took off 2 bases at V and 0 bases at J, with 14 bases between the two ends. CDR3 sequence: CASSYQEGTYSGANVLTF. For the CDR3, the DNA is TGTGCCAGCAGTTACCAAGAAGGGACTTACTCTGGGGCCAACGTCCTGACTTTC.

This clonotype was found a few times. The genes are TRBV20-1 and TRBJ1-6; TRBD1 matches at 7 bases. Germline CDR1 and CDR2: DFQATT and SNEGSKA (reference sequence). The CDR3 extends over 15 amino acids. Trimming cost V 4 bases and J 3 bases; bases outside gene matches: 6. This CDR3 reads CSAKPQGDYNSPLHF. Written as DNA, the CDR3 is TGCAGTGCTAAGCCCCAGGGGGACTATAATTCACCCCTCCACTTT.

This clonotype was recorded at least ten times. J is TRBJ2-3 and V is TRBV5-4; TRBD2 agrees at 9 bases. V gave up 4 bases and J gave up 1 base; unmatched junction bases: 7. The germline gives CDR1 SGHNT, CDR2 YYREEE (reference sequence). CDR3 length equals 16 residues. The DNA of the CDR3 is TGTGCCAGCAGCCCCGGCCAGCGGGGGGGCACAGATACGCAGTATTTT. Protein sequence: CASSPGQRGGTDTQYF.

This clonotype was counted ten times or more. This chain connects TRBV7-2 to TRBJ2-5, with D uncertain. This CDR3 is built from 13 residues. The V gene lost 1 base and the J gene lost 4 bases, with 7 bases spanning the gap. Germline V gives CDR1 SGHTA, CDR2 FQGNSA. Here the CDR3 DNA reads TGTGCCAGCAGCTTAGGAGAGGTAGAGACCCAGTACTTC. This translates into CASSLGEVETQYF.

This clonotype was counted many times. The V and J genes are TRBV29-1 and TRBJ2-7; 9 bases align to TRBD1. CDR1 and CDR2 (germline): SQVTM, ANQGSEA. The V and J ends lost 2 bases and 6 bases, in that order; junction bases with no gene match: 20. CDR3 length: 18 amino acids. CDR3: CSVEYRGSGDRVVSEQYF. The CDR3 DNA reads as TGCAGCGTTGAATATCGGGGGTCCGGGGACAGGGTCGTGTCCGAGCAGTACTTC.

This clonotype was seen repeatedly, ten times or more. This sequence joins TRBV7-2 and TRBJ1-2; 7 bases are shared with TRBD1. The CDR3 has 13 residues. In germline, CDR1 is SGHTA, CDR2 FQGNSA. Trimming removed 6 bases from V and 7 bases from J; junction bases left unmatched: 8. CDR3 residues: CASRPDRAGGYTF. In DNA form, the CDR3 reads TGTGCCAGCAGGCCCGACAGGGCGGGTGGCTACACCTTC. Variable domain in full (rest from reference TRBV7-2 and TRBJ1-2): GAGVSQSPSNKVTEKGKDVELRCDPISGHTALYWYRQSLGQGLEFLIYFQGNSAPDKSGLPSDRFSAERTGGSVSTLTIQRTQQEDSAVYLCASRPDRAGGYTFGSGTRLTVV.

This clonotype was observed at least ten times. The chain links TRBV5-1 to TRBJ1-4; D is undetermined. The length of the CDR3 is 15 residues. In germline, CDR1 is SGHRS, CDR2 YFSETQ. Trimming stripped 0 bases from V and 2 bases from J, with 8 bases between. CDR3 sequence reads: CASSLAGVTNEKLFF. The CDR3 DNA follows: TGCGCCAGCAGCTTGGCCGGGGTCACTAATGAAAAACTGTTTTTT.

This clonotype appeared many times. An end of the junction does not agree with germline; a read error may underlie this. The J gene is TRBJ2-1, the V gene TRBV5-1, with TRBD2 matching 8 bases. The CDR3 runs to 15 residues. Germline assignment: CDR1 SGHRS and CDR2 YFSETQ. The CDR3 loop reads CASSLLAGSYNEQFF. CDR3 sequence (DNA): TGTGCCAGCAGCTTATTAGCGGGGAGCTACAATGAGCAGTTCTTC.

The V call is TRBV20-1, the J call TRBJ1-2; D is undetermined. Trimming took 7 bases from V and 4 from J, leaving 13 bases between them. The length of the CDR3 is 12 residues. The germline V gene encodes CDR1 DFQATT and CDR2 SNEGSKA (reference sequence). This chain's CDR3 is CSGYIFSYGYTF. In nucleotides, the CDR3 is TGCAGTGGTTACATTTTTTCCTATGGCTACACCTTC.

At least ten counts were recorded for this clonotype. The J gene is TRBJ2-1, the V gene TRBV19; TRBD2 agrees at 13 bases. Germline CDR1 reads LNHDA; CDR2 reads SQIVND (reference sequence). This CDR3 contains 15 residues. V was clipped by 7 bases and J by 3 bases; unmatched bases: 3. DNA for the CDR3: TGTGCCAGTACCAGGACTAGCGGGGGCTACAATGAGCAGTTCTTC. It translates to CASTRTSGGYNEQFF. The full variable domain, rest sourced from reference TRBV19 and TRBJ2-1, is DGGITQSPKYLFRKEGQNVTLSCEQNLNHDAMYWYRQDPGQGLRLIYYSQIVNDFQKGDIAEGYSVSREKKESFPLTVTSAQKNPTAFYLCASTRTSGGYNEQFFGPGTRLTVL.

This clonotype was seen ten or more times. The J gene is TRBJ2-2, the V gene TRBV28; 8 bases align to TRBD1. The CDR3 loop spans 14 amino acids. The V segment lost 5 bases and the J segment 5 bases; nucleotides outside the gene matches: 4. CDR1 and CDR2 from the germline V gene are MDHEN and SYDVKM. The DNA of the CDR3 is TGTGCCAGCAGTGACAGGGGTAGGACCGGGGAGCTGTTTTTT. Translated: CASSDRGRTGELFF.

This clonotype was counted at least ten times. V gene TRBV29-1 combines with J gene TRBJ1-1; 7 bases map to TRBD1. Germline V gene data show CDR1 as SQVTM and CDR2 as ANQGSEA. Trimming took 7 bases from V and 0 from J; bases not matched to a gene: 17. The CDR3 sequence is 17 residues long. The CDR3 sequence is CSAEGRRGLGMNTEAFF. The CDR3 DNA follows: TGCAGCGCCGAGGGGAGAAGGGGGCTTGGTATGAACACTGAAGCTTTCTTT.